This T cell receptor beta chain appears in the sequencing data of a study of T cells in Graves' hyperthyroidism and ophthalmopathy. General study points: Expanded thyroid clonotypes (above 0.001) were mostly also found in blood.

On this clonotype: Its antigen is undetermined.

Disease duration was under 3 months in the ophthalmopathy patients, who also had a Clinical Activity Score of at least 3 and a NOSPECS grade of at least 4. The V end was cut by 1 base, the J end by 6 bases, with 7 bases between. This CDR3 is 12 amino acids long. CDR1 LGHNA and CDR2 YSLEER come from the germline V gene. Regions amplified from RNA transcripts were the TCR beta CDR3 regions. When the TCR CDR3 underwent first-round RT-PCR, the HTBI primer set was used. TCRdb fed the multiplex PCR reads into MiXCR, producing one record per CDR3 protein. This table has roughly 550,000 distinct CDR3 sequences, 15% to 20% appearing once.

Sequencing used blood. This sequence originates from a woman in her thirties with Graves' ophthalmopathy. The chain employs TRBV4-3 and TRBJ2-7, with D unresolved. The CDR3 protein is CASSQGKTEQYF. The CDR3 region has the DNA TGCGCCAGCAGCCAAGGGAAGACCGAGCAGTACTTC.